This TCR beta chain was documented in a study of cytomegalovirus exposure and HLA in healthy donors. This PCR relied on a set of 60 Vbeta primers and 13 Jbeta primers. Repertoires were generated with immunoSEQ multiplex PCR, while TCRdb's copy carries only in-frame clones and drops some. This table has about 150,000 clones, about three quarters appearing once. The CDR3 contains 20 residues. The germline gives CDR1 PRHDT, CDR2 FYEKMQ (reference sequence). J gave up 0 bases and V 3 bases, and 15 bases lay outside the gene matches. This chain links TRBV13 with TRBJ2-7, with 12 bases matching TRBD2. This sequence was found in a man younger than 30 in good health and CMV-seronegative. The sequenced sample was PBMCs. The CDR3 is CASSLEGGGLAGQSSYEQYF. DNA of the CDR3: TGTGCCAGCAGCTTGGAGGGTGGGGGACTAGCGGGCCAAAGCTCCTACGAGCAGTACTTC.